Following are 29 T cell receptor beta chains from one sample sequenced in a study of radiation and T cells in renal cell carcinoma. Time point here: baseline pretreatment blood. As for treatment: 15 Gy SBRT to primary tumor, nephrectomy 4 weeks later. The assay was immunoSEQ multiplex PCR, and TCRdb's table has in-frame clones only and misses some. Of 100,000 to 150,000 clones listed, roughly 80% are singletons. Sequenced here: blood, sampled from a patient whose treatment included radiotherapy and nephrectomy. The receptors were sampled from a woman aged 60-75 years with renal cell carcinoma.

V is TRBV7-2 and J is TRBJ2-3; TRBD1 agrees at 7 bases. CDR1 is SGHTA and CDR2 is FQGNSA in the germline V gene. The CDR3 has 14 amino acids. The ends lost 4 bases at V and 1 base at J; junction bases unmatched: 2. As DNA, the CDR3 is TGTGCCAGCAGCTCAGGACAGGGCACAGATACGCAGTATTTT. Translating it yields CASSSGQGTDTQYF. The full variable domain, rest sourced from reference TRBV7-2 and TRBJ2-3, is GAGVSQSPSNKVTEKGKDVELRCDPISGHTALYWYRQSLGQGLEFLIYFQGNSAPDKSGLPSDRFSAERTGGSVSTLTIQRTQQEDSAVYLCASSSGQGTDTQYFGPGTRLTVL.

CDR3 loop: CASRIRGMGNQPQHF. The CDR3 region has the DNA TGTGCCAGCAGGATCAGGGGGATGGGCAATCAGCCCCAGCATTTT. The gene calls are TRBV28 and TRBJ1-5; 7 bases are a match to TRBD1. Trimming removed 6 bases from V and 2 bases from J; junction bases left unmatched: 7. CDR3 length: 15 amino acids. Germline CDR1 reads MDHEN; CDR2 reads SYDVKM.

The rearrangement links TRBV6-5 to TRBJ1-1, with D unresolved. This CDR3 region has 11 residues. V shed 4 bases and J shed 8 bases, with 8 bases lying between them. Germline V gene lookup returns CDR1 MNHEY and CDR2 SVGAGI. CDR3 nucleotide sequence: TGTGCCAGCAGTTTTTTGGGCGAAGCTTTCTTT. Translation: CASSFLGEAFF.

CDR3 nucleotides: TGTGCCAGCAGTGAAAGGGGACAGGGTCTTTCGCTGTTTTTT. Translation gives CASSERGQGLSLFF. The rearrangement joins TRBV2 to TRBJ2-2; 9 nucleotides align to TRBD1. Germline CDR1 SNHLY, CDR2 FYNNEI. V dropped 2 bases and J dropped 13; count of bases not matched to a gene: 8. The CDR3 loop spans 14 amino acids.

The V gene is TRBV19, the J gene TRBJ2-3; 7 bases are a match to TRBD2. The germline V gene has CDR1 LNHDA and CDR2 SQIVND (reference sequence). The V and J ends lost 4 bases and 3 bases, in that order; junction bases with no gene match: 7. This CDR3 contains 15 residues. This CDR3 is CASSRPSGTTDTQYF. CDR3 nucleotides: TGTGCCAGTAGTAGACCAAGCGGGACTACAGATACGCAGTATTTT.

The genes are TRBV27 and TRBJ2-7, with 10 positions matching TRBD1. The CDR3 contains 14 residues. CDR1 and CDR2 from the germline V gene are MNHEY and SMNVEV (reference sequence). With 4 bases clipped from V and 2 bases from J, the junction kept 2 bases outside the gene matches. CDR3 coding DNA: TGTGCCAGCAGTTCGACAGGGGGCACCTACGAGCAGTACTTC. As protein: CASSSTGGTYEQYF.

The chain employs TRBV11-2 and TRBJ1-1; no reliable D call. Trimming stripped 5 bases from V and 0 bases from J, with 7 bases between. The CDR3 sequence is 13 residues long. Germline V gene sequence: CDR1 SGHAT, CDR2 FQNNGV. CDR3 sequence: CASSPSVNTEAFF. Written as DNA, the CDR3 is TGTGCCAGCAGCCCATCCGTGAACACTGAAGCTTTCTTT.

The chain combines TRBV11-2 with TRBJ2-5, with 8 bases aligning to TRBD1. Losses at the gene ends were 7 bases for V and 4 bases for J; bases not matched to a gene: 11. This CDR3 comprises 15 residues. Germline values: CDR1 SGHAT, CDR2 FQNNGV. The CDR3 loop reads CASKLDRGILETQYF. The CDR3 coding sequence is TGTGCCAGCAAGCTAGACAGGGGTATTTTAGAGACCCAGTACTTC.

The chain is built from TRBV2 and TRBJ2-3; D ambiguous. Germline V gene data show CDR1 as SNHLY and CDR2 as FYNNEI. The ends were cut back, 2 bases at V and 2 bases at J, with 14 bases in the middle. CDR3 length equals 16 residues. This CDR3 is CASSEKQEPPTDTQYF. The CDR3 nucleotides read TGTGCCAGCAGTGAAAAGCAGGAGCCGCCCACAGATACGCAGTATTTT.

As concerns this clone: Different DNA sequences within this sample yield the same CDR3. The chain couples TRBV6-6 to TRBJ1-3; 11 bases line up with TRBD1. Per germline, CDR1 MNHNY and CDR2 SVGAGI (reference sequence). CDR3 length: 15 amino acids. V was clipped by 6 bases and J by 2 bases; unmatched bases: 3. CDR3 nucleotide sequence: TGTGCCAGCAGCCTGGGACAGGGGGCTGGAAACACCATATATTTT. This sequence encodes CASSLGQGAGNTIYF.

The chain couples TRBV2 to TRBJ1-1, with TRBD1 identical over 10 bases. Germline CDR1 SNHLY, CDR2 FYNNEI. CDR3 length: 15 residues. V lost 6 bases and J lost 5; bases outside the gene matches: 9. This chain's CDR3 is CASSWGQGSGTEAFF. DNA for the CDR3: TGTGCCAGCAGCTGGGGACAGGGGAGTGGTACTGAAGCTTTCTTT.

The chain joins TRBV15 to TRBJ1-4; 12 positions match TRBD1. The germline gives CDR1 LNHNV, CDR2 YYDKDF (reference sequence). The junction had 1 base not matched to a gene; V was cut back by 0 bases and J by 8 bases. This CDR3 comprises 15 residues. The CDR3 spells CATSRDGTGGEKLFF. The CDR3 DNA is TGTGCCACCAGCAGAGACGGGACAGGGGGCGAAAAACTGTTTTTT.

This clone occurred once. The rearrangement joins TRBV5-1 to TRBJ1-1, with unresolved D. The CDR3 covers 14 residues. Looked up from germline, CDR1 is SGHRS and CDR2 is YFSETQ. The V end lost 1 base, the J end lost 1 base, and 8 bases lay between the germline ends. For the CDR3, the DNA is TGCGCCAGCAGCTTGTTTGGAGAGAACACTGAAGCTTTCTTT. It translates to CASSLFGENTEAFF.

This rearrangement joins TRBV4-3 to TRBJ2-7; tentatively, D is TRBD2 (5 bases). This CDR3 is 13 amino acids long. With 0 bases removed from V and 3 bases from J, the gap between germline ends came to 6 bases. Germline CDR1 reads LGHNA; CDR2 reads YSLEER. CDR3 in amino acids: CASSQDGGYEQYF. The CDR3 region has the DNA TGCGCCAGCAGCCAAGACGGAGGCTACGAGCAGTACTTC.

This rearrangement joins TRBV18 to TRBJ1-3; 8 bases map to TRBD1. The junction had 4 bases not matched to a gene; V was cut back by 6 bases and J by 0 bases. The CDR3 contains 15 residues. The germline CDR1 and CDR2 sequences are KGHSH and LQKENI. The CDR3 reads CASSLQGVSGNTIYF. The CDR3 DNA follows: TGTGCCAGCTCGCTACAGGGGGTCTCTGGAAACACCATATATTTT.

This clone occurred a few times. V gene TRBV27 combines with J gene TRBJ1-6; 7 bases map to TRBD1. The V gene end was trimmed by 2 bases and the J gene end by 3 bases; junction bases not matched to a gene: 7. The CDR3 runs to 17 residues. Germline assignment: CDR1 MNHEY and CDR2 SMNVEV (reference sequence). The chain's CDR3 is CASSLRWRQGYNSPLHF. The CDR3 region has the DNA TGTGCCAGCAGTTTAAGATGGCGACAGGGCTATAATTCACCCCTCCACTTT.

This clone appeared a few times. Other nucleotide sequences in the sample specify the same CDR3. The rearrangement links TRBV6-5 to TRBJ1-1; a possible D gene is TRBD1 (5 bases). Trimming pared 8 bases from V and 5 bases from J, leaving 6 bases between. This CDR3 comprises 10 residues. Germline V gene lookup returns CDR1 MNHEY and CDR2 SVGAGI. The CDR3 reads CASGGTEAFF. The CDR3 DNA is TGTGCCAGCGGGGGGACTGAAGCTTTCTTT.

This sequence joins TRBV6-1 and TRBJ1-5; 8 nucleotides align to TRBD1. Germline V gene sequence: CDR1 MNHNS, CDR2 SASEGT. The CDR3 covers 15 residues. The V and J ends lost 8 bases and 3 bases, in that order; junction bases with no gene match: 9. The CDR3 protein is CASLLQGGANQPQHF. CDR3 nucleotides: TGTGCCAGCCTTTTACAGGGGGGGGCCAATCAGCCCCAGCATTTT.

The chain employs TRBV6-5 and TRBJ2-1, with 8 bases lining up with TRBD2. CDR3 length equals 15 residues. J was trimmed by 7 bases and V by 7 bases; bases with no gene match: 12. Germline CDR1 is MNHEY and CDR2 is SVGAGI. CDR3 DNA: TGTGCCAGCACCCCATCTGCGGGGGGCAGAAATGAGCAGTTCTTC. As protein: CASTPSAGGRNEQFF.

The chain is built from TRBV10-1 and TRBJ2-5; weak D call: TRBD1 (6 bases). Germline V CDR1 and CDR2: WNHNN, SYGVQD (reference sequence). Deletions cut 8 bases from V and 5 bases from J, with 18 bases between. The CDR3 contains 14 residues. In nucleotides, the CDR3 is TGCGCCAGCGCTCCCGGGACAAAGCGGGAGACCCAGTACTTC. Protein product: CASAPGTKRETQYF.

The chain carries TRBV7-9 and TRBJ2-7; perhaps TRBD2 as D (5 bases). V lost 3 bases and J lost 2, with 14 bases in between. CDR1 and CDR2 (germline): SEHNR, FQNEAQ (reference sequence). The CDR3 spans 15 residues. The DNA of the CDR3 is TGTGCCAGCAGCTTCTCGGGGTCACTTACCTACGAGCAGTACTTC. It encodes CASSFSGSLTYEQYF.

The CDR3 region has the DNA TGTGCCAGCAGCCCAGCGGTTTCGGCTAGCGAAGCCGGGGAGCTGTTTTTT. Its translation is CASSPAVSASEAGELFF. The chain has TRBV7-3 and TRBJ2-2; tentatively, D is TRBD2 (6 bases). V lost 5 bases and J lost 6, with 22 bases in between. CDR1 is SGHTA, CDR2 FQGTGA, per germline. The CDR3 is 17 amino acids. Full variable domain (rest looked up from reference TRBV7-3 and TRBJ2-2): GAGVSQTPSNKVTEKGKYVELRCDPISGHTALYWYRQSLGQGPEFLIYFQGTGAADDSGLPNDRFFAVRPEGSVSTLKIQRTERGDSAVYLCASSPAVSASEAGELFFGEGSRLTVL.

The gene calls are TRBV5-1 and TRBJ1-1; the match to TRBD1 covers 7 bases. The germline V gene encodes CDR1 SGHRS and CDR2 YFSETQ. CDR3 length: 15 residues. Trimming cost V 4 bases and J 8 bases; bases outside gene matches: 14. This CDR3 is CASSTHSGTDPEAFF. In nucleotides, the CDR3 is TGCGCCAGCAGCACTCACTCCGGGACAGACCCCGAAGCTTTCTTT.

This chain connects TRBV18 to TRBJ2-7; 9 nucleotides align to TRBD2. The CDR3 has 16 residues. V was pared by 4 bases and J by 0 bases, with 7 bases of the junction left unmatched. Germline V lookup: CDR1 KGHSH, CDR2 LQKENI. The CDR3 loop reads CASSQTSGRSSYEQYF. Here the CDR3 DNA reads TGTGCCAGCTCACAGACTAGCGGCCGAAGCTCCTACGAGCAGTACTTC.

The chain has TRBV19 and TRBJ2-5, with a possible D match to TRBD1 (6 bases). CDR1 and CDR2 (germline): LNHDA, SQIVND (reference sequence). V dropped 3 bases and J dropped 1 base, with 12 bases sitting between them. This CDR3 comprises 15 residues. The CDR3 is CASSMSTGPQETQYF. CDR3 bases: TGTGCCAGTAGTATGAGTACAGGGCCCCAAGAGACCCAGTACTTC.

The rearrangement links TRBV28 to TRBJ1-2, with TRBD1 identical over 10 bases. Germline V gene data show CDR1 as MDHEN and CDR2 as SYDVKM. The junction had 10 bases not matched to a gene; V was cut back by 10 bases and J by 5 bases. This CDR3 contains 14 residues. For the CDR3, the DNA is TGTGCCACCGACAGGGGGCTTATAAGGTATGGCTACACCTTC. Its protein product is CATDRGLIRYGYTF.

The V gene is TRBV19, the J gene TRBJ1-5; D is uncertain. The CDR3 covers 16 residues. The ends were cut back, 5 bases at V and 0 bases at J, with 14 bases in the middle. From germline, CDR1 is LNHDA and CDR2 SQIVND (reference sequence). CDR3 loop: CASSGPSAYSNQPQHF. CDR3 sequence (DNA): TGTGCCAGTAGTGGCCCATCAGCTTATAGCAATCAGCCCCAGCATTTT.

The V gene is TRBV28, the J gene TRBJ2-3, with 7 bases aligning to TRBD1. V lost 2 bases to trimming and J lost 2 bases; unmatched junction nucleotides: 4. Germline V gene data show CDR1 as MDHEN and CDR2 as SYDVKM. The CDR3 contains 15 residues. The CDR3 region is CASSLRGQATDTQYF. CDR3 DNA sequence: TGTGCCAGCAGTTTAAGGGGGCAGGCCACAGATACGCAGTATTTT.

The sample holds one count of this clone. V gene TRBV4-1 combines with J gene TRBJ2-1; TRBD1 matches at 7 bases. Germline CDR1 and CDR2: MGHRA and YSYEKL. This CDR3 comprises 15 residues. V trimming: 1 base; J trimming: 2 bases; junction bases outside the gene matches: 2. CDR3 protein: CASSQGQGAYNEQFF. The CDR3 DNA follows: TGCGCCAGCAGCCAAGGTCAGGGGGCCTACAATGAGCAGTTCTTC.